This TCR beta chain was documented in a study of CXCR3-negative and CXCR3-positive naive CD8 T cells. As for this clonotype: Its cognate antigen is unknown.

Whole-study findings and limits: CXCR3-positive naive cells carried more hydrophobic TRB CDR3s than CXCR3-negative ones.

There are 11 residues in the CDR3. Germline V gene data show CDR1 as KGHSH and CDR2 as LQKENI. The study made its TRB cDNA libraries by 5' RACE, adding UMI labels. TCRdb re-called the 5' RACE reads; one entry per CDR3 protein, DNA not given. The sample has some 60,000 distinct CDR3 sequences; the top ten hold more than 0.5%. The clonotype comes from a human donor in good health. Some clones in this sample may be carry-over from other donors' samples. The sequencing input was naive CXCR3+ CD8+ T cells from blood. As for subset: CD45RO-CCR7+CD27+CD95- naive CD8+ T cells expressing CXCR3 (TNR3+). The rearrangement uses TRBV18 and TRBJ2-2. The CDR3: CASNFVGELFF.